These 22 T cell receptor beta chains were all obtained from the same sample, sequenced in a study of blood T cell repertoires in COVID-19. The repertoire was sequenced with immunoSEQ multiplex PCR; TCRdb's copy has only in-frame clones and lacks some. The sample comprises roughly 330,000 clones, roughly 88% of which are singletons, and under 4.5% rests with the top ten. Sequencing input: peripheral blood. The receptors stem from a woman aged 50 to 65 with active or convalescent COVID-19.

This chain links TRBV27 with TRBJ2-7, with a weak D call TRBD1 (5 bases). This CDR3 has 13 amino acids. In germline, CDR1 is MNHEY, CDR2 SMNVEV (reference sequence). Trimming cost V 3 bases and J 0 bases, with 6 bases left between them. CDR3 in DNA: TGTGCCAGCAGTTTTGACAGCTCCTACGAGCAGTACTTC. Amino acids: CASSFDSSYEQYF.

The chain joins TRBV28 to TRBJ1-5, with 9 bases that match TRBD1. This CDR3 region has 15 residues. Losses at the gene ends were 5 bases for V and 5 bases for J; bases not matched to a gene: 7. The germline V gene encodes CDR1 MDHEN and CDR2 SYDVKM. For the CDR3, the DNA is TGTGCCAGCAGTCTAAGACAGGGGGGCTATCAGCCCCAGCATTTT. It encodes CASSLRQGGYQPQHF.

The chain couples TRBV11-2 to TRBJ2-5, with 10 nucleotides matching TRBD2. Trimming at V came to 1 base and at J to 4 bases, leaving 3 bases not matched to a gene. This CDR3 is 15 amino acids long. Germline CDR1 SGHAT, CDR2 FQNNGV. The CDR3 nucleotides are TGTGCCAGCAGCTTAGGGCTAGCGGGAGCAGAGACCCAGTACTTC. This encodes CASSLGLAGAETQYF.

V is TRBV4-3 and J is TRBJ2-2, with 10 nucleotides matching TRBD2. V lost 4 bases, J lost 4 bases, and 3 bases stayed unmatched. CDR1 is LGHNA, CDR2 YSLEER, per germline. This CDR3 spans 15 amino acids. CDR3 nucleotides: TGCGCCAGCAGCCTGGGACTAGCGAGCACCGGGGAGCTGTTTTTT. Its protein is CASSLGLASTGELFF.

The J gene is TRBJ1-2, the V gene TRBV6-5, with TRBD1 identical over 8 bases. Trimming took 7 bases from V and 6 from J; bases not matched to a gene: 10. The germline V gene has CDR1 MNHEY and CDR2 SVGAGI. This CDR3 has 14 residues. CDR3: CASTPTGELHGYTF. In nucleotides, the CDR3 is TGTGCCAGCACCCCGACAGGGGAGTTACATGGCTACACCTTC.

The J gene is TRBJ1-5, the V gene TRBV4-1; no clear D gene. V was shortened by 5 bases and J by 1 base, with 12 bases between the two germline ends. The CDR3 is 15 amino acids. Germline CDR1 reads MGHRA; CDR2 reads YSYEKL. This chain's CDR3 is CASSSEFRSNQPQHF. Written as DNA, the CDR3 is TGCGCCAGCAGCTCCGAGTTTCGGAGCAATCAGCCCCAGCATTTT.

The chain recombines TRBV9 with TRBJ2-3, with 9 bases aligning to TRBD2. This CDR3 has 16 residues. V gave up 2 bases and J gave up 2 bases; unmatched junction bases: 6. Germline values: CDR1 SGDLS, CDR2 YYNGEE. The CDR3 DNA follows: TGTGCCAGCAGCGTGGGATCTAGCGGGGCCACAGATACGCAGTATTTT. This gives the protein CASSVGSSGATDTQYF.

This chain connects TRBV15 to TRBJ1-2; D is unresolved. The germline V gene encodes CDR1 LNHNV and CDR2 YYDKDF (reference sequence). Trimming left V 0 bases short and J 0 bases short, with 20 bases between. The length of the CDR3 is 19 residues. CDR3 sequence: CATSRDIVSVGYTNYGYTF. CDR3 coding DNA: TGTGCCACCAGCAGAGATATAGTATCGGTGGGCTACACTAACTATGGCTACACCTTC. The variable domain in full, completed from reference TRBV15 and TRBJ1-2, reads DAMVIQNPRYQVTQFGKPVTLSCSQTLNHNVMYWYQQKSSQAPKLLFHYYDKDFNNEADTPDNFQSRRPNTSFCFLDIRSPGLGDTAMYLCATSRDIVSVGYTNYGYTFGSGTRLTVV.

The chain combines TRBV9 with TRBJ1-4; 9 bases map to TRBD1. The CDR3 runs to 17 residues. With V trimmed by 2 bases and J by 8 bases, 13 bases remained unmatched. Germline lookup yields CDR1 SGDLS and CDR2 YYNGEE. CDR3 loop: CASSVDAWGQGREKLFF. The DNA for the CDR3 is TGTGCCAGCAGCGTTGATGCCTGGGGACAGGGTAGGGAAAAACTGTTTTTT.

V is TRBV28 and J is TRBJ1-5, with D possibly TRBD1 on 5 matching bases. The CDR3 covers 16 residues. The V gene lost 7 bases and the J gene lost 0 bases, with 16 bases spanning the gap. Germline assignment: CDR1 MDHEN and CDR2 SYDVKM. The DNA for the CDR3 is TGTGCCAGCACAGGGCTCGTGCCCATTAGCAATCAGCCCCAGCATTTT. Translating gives CASTGLVPISNQPQHF.

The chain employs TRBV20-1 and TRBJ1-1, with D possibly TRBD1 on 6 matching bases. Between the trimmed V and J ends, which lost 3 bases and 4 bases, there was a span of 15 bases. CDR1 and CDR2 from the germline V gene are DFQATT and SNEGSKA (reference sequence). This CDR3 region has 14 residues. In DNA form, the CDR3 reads TGCAGTGCTAGTCTTGGGGGGGCGGGCACTGAAGCTTTCTTT. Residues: CSASLGGAGTEAFF.

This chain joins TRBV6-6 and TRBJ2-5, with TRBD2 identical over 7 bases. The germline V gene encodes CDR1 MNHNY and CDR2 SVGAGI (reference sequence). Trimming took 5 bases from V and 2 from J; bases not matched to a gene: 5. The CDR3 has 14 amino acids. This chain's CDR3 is CASSTSGAQETQYF. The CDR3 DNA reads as TGTGCCAGCAGTACCAGCGGGGCGCAAGAGACCCAGTACTTC.

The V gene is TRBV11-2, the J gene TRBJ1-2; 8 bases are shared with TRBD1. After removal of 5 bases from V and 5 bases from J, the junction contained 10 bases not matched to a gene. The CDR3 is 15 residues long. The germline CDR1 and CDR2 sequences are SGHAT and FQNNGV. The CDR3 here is CASSPSGQGPYGYTF. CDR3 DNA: TGTGCCAGCAGCCCGTCTGGACAGGGTCCTTATGGCTACACCTTC.

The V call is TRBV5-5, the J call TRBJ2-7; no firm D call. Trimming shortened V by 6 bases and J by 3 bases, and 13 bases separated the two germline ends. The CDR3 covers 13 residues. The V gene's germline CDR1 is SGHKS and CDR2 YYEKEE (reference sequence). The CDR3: CASKQANDYEQYF. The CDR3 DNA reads TGTGCCAGCAAGCAAGCGAACGACTACGAGCAGTACTTC.

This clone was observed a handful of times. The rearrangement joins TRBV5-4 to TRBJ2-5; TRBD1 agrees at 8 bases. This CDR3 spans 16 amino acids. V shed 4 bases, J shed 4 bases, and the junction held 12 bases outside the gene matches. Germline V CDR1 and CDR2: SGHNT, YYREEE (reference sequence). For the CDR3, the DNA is TGTGCCAGCAGCCCCCGGCCTACAGGGGGTGGAGAGACCCAGTACTTC. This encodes CASSPRPTGGGETQYF.

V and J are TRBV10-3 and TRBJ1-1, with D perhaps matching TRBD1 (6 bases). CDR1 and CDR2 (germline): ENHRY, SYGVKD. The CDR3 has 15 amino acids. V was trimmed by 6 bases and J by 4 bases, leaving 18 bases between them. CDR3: CAIRTSGEGGTEAFF. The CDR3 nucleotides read TGTGCCATCAGGACTTCAGGGGAGGGAGGCACTGAAGCTTTCTTT.

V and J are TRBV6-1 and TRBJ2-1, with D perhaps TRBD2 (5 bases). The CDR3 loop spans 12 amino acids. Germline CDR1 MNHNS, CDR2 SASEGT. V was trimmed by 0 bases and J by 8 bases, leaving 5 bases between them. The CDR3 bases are TGTGCCAGCAGTGAAGCAGCGGATGAGCAGTTCTTC. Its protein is CASSEAADEQFF.

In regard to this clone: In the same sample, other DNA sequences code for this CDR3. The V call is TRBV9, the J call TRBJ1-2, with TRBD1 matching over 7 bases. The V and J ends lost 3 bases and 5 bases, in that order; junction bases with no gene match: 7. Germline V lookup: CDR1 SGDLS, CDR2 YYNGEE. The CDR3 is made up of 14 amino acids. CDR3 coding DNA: TGTGCCAGCAGCGCCCGACAGGGACCGTATGGCTACACCTTC. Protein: CASSARQGPYGYTF. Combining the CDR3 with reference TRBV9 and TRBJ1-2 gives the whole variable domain DSGVTQTPKHLITATGQRVTLRCSPRSGDLSVYWYQQSLDQGLQFLIQYYNGEERAKGNILERFSAQQFPDLHSELNLSSLELGDSALYFCASSARQGPYGYTFGSGTRLTVV.

Here the CDR3 reads CASSLLGETQYF. DNA for the CDR3: TGTGCCAGCAGTTTACTGGGCGAGACCCAGTACTTC. This chain uses TRBV28 with TRBJ2-5; D remains unclear. Germline V CDR1 and CDR2: MDHEN, SYDVKM. V was cut by 2 bases and J by 5 bases, with 6 bases left in between. This CDR3 is 12 amino acids long.

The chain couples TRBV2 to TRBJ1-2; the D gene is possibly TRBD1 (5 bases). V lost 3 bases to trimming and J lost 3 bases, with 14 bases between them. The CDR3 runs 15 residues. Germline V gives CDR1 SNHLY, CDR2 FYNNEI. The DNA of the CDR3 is TGTGCCAGCAGTGATACAGGCTTAGGGGACTATGGCTACACCTTC. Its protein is CASSDTGLGDYGYTF.

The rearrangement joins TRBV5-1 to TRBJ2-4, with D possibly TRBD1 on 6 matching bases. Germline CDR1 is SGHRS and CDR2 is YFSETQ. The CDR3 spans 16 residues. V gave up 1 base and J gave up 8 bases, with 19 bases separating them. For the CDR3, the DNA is TGCGCCAGCAGCTTGTTACTACAGGGCCCCTTGGACATTCAGTACTTC. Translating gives CASSLLLQGPLDIQYF.

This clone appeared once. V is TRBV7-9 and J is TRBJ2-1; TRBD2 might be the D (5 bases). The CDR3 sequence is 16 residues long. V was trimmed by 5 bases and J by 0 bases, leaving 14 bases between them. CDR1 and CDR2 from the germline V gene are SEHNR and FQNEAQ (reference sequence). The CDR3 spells CASSPRGQSSYNEQFF. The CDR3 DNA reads TGTGCCAGCAGCCCCCGAGGGCAGAGCTCCTACAATGAGCAGTTCTTC.